Presented here are 25 T cell receptor beta chains from one specimen sequenced in a study of blood T cell repertoires in COVID-19. Produced via immunoSEQ multiplex PCR; TCRdb's table is partial and in-frame only. The table records some 280,000 clones, 85% of them present only once. The sample consisted of peripheral blood. These receptors all stem from a woman in her forties or fifties with active or convalescent COVID-19.

The gene calls are TRBV9 and TRBJ2-5; D remains unclear. The V and J ends lost 2 bases and 0 bases respectively, with 5 bases between them. Germline CDR1 is SGDLS and CDR2 is YYNGEE. The CDR3 is 13 residues long. CDR3 nucleotides: TGTGCCAGCAGCGTGGGCAACCAAGAGACCCAGTACTTC. Translation: CASSVGNQETQYF.

The table lists this clone with a few counts. The rearrangement links TRBV28 to TRBJ1-2; possibly TRBD1 for D (5 bases). This CDR3 has 14 residues. CDR1 is MDHEN and CDR2 is SYDVKM in the germline V gene. Trimming shortened V by 6 bases and J by 5 bases, and 16 bases separated the two germline ends. In DNA form, the CDR3 reads TGTGCCAGCAGGGGGACTTCCATCCCGTATGGCTACACCTTC. Protein product: CASRGTSIPYGYTF.

This chain links TRBV7-9 with TRBJ2-7, with TRBD2 matching over 14 bases. The germline V gene encodes CDR1 SEHNR and CDR2 FQNEAQ (reference sequence). This CDR3 has 16 amino acids. The ends lost 1 base at V and 7 bases at J; junction bases unmatched: 6. DNA for the CDR3: TGTGCCAGCAGCTTAGAGACTAGCGGGAGGGCGCGGGAGCAGTACTTC. Protein: CASSLETSGRAREQYF.

The chain links TRBV2 to TRBJ2-5; the match to TRBD2 covers 7 bases. Unmatched junction bases numbered 2, after V lost 5 bases and J lost 5 bases. The CDR3 extends over 12 amino acids. Germline lookup yields CDR1 SNHLY and CDR2 FYNNEI. CDR3 sequence (DNA): TGTGCCAGCAGTAGACTAGCTGAGACCCAGTACTTC. It is translated as CASSRLAETQYF.

This CDR3 is CASKTDRGNSPLHF. DNA for the CDR3: TGTGCCAGCAAGACGGACAGGGGGAATTCACCCCTCCACTTT. The rearrangement links TRBV27 to TRBJ1-6, with 10 nucleotides matching TRBD1. The CDR3 runs 14 residues. The J segment lost 7 bases and the V segment lost 7 bases, leaving 4 bases of the junction unmatched. Germline CDR1 and CDR2: MNHEY and SMNVEV (reference sequence).

The chain employs TRBV25-1 and TRBJ2-1; no reliable D call. The V and J ends lost 5 bases and 0 bases respectively, with 11 bases between them. The length of the CDR3 is 15 residues. In germline, CDR1 is MGHDK, CDR2 SYGVNS. The CDR3 loop is CASSPPGGSYNEQFF. The DNA for the CDR3 is TGTGCCAGCAGTCCCCCGGGTGGCTCCTACAATGAGCAGTTCTTC.

In this sample, this clone turned up a few times. This chain uses TRBV11-3 with TRBJ1-2, with 10 bases identical to TRBD1. The CDR3 length is 20 residues. Germline CDR1 reads SGHNT; CDR2 reads YENEEA. V gave up 0 bases and J gave up 4 bases; unmatched junction bases: 17. The CDR3 is CASSLDHPGFWGQGIYGYTF. The DNA for the CDR3 is TGTGCCAGCAGCTTAGATCACCCAGGGTTTTGGGGACAGGGGATCTATGGCTACACCTTC.

The J gene is TRBJ2-1, the V gene TRBV7-9, with 11 bases identical to TRBD2. Trimming took 7 bases from V and 8 from J; bases not matched to a gene: 4. Germline CDR1 SEHNR, CDR2 FQNEAQ (reference sequence). The CDR3 covers 13 residues. CDR3 coding DNA: TGTGCCAGCATACTAGCGGGAGCGGATGAGCAGTTCTTC. This codes for CASILAGADEQFF.

This clone has a handful of counts. The J gene is TRBJ1-2, the V gene TRBV9, with 8 positions matching TRBD1. Germline V gene data show CDR1 as SGDLS and CDR2 as YYNGEE. The CDR3 spans 14 residues. V was clipped by 3 bases and J by 3 bases; unmatched bases: 4. CDR3 in DNA: TGTGCCAGCAGCGGAGGACAGGGTGACTATGGCTACACCTTC. As protein: CASSGGQGDYGYTF.

The chain combines TRBV5-1 with TRBJ2-1; a possible D gene is TRBD2 (5 bases). The germline gives CDR1 SGHRS, CDR2 YFSETQ. The CDR3 consists of 16 residues. Trimming left V 0 bases short and J 0 bases short, with 10 bases between. The CDR3 bases are TGCGCCAGCAGCTTGGAAGGGAGCAGCTCCTACAATGAGCAGTTCTTC. Amino acid sequence: CASSLEGSSSYNEQFF.

V and J are TRBV5-6 and TRBJ2-1; D is possibly TRBD2 (5 bases). The V end was cut by 3 bases, the J end by 0 bases, with 13 bases between. Germline V lookup: CDR1 SGHDT, CDR2 YYEEEE. This CDR3 has 16 amino acids. The CDR3 is CASSSLTTYSYNEQFF. The DNA of the CDR3 is TGTGCCAGCAGCTCCCTGACTACTTACTCCTACAATGAGCAGTTCTTC.

The chain is built from TRBV7-2 and TRBJ2-7; D not resolved. Germline-derived CDR1 and CDR2 are SGHTA and FQGNSA. Trimming shortened V by 2 bases and J by 1 base, and 12 bases separated the two germline ends. CDR3 size: 15 residues. CDR3 nucleotide sequence: TGTGCCAGCAGCTTATCTGCCCACGCGTCCTACGAGCAGTACTTC. Translation gives CASSLSAHASYEQYF.

CDR3 sequence (DNA): TGCGCCAGCAGCCAAGGTAGGGGCCGCACAGATACGCAGTATTTT. Translating gives CASSQGRGRTDTQYF. The chain employs TRBV4-1 and TRBJ2-3; a possible D gene is TRBD1 (5 bases). V was pared by 1 base and J by 1 base, with 9 bases between. The germline V gene has CDR1 MGHRA and CDR2 YSYEKL. This CDR3 region has 15 residues.

The chain is built from TRBV9 and TRBJ2-7, with TRBD2 matching 7 bases. Germline V gene lookup returns CDR1 SGDLS and CDR2 YYNGEE. V lost 4 bases, J lost 1 base, and 8 bases stayed unmatched. This CDR3 is built from 15 residues. The CDR3 region is CASSPGGALSYEQYF. Written as DNA, the CDR3 is TGTGCCAGCAGCCCGGGGGGTGCCTTATCCTACGAGCAGTACTTC.

The V call is TRBV11-2, the J call TRBJ2-3; D remains ambiguous. The CDR3 totals 14 residues. Looked up from germline, CDR1 is SGHAT and CDR2 is FQNNGV. V was pared by 2 bases and J by 1 base, with 7 bases between. As DNA, the CDR3 is TGTGCCAGCAGCTTATCAGATGGCACAGATACGCAGTATTTT. It yields the protein CASSLSDGTDTQYF.

This chain uses TRBV2 with TRBJ2-5, with D tentatively TRBD1 (5 bases). Germline V gene sequence: CDR1 SNHLY, CDR2 FYNNEI. The CDR3 is made up of 13 amino acids. With 3 bases removed from V and 7 bases from J, the gap between germline ends came to 12 bases. CDR3: CASSELTEVTQYF. CDR3 nucleotide sequence: TGTGCCAGCAGTGAGTTGACAGAAGTGACCCAGTACTTC.

The V call is TRBV5-1, the J call TRBJ1-6, with 7 bases that match TRBD1. Germline loops: CDR1 SGHRS, CDR2 YFSETQ. After removal of 4 bases from V and 7 bases from J, the junction contained 11 bases not matched to a gene. This CDR3 comprises 16 residues. CDR3 loop: CASSLPEGQINSPLHF. CDR3 sequence (DNA): TGCGCCAGCAGCCTGCCGGAGGGACAGATAAATTCACCCCTCCACTTT.

V is TRBV3-1 (or the pseudogene TRBV3-2) and J is TRBJ2-2; a possible D gene is TRBD2 (5 bases). Per the germline V gene, CDR1 is LGHDT and CDR2 is YNNKEL (reference sequence). V lost 4 bases, J lost 2 bases, and 14 bases lay in between. The CDR3 length is 16 residues. The CDR3 bases are TGTGCCAGCAGCCTACTGAGCGGAGCTAACACCGGGGAGCTGTTTTTT. Amino acids: CASSLLSGANTGELFF.

This chain connects TRBV11-3 to TRBJ1-6; 9 bases fit TRBD1. The length of the CDR3 is 16 residues. Germline V lookup: CDR1 SGHNT, CDR2 YENEEA. J was trimmed by 9 bases and V by 5 bases; bases with no gene match: 11. CDR3 residues: CASSRNRGRGSSPLHF. The CDR3 bases are TGTGCCAGCAGCCGAAACAGGGGGCGAGGGTCTTCACCCCTCCACTTT. The complete variable domain, with remaining parts taken from reference TRBV11-3 and TRBJ1-6, reads EAGVVQSPRYKIIEKKQPVAFWCNPISGHNTLYWYLQNLGQGPELLIRYENEEAVDDSQLPKDRFSAERLKGVDSTLKIQPAELGDSAVYLCASSRNRGRGSSPLHFGNGTRLTVT.

The V gene is TRBV9, the J gene TRBJ2-7, with D maybe TRBD2 (6 bases). The CDR3 has 14 amino acids. Trimming removed 2 bases from V and 3 bases from J, with 12 bases in between. Germline V CDR1 and CDR2: SGDLS, YYNGEE. The DNA of the CDR3 is TGTGCCAGCAGCGTGGGGCCGGAGGGCTACGAGCAGTACTTC. This codes for CASSVGPEGYEQYF.

This clone appeared once. The J gene is TRBJ1-2, the V gene TRBV6-6; D remains ambiguous. This CDR3 is built from 14 residues. Germline values: CDR1 MNHNY, CDR2 SVGAGI (reference sequence). V gave up 2 bases and J gave up 2 bases, with 9 bases separating them. The CDR3 DNA reads TGTGCCAGCAGTTACGGGCCAGCCAACTATGGCTACACCTTC. The encoded protein is CASSYGPANYGYTF.

This sequence joins TRBV19 and TRBJ1-3; TRBD1 matches at 7 bases. The V gene's germline CDR1 is LNHDA and CDR2 SQIVND (reference sequence). J gave up 8 bases and V 5 bases, and 9 bases lay outside the gene matches. The CDR3 runs to 14 residues. The CDR3 bases are TGTGCCAGTAGTGCTCTAGGGGGCGGTGACACCATATATTTT. Its translation is CASSALGGGDTIYF.

The rearrangement uses TRBV6-5 and TRBJ1-1, with no clear D. Germline V CDR1 and CDR2: MNHEY, SVGAGI. V lost 7 bases and J 4 bases, leaving 16 bases between the germline ends. The CDR3 length is 14 residues. The DNA of the CDR3 is TGTGCCAGCATTACGATCGGGGTGGGCACTGAAGCTTTCTTT. Translating gives CASITIGVGTEAFF.

The chain links TRBV27 to TRBJ2-2; 7 bases match TRBD1. The CDR3 is 16 amino acids. V gave up 4 bases and J gave up 4 bases; unmatched junction bases: 9. Looked up from germline, CDR1 is MNHEY and CDR2 is SMNVEV (reference sequence). CDR3 sequence reads: CASSSRQGSITGELFF. The CDR3 region has the DNA TGTGCCAGCAGTTCGAGACAGGGATCGATCACCGGGGAGCTGTTTTTT.

DNA of the CDR3: TGCGCCAGCAGCTCTACAGGGGTCTATGGCTACACCTTC. It codes for CASSSTGVYGYTF. The chain carries TRBV5-1 and TRBJ1-2; TRBD1 aligns across 7 bases. The J segment lost 4 bases and the V segment lost 3 bases, leaving 3 bases of the junction unmatched. The CDR3 extends over 13 amino acids. The V gene's germline CDR1 is SGHRS and CDR2 YFSETQ.